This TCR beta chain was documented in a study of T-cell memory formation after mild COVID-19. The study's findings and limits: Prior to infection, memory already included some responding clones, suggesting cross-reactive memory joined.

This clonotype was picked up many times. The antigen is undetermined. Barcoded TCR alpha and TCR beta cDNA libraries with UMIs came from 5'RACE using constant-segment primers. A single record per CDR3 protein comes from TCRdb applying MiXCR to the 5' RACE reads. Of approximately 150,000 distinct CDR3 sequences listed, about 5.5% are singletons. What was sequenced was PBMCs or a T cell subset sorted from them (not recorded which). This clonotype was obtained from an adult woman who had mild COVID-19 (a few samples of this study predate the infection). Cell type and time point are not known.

The CDR3 is CASSVGLAGMQYF. The CDR3 DNA follows: TGCGCCAGCAGCGTCGGACTAGCGGGGATGCAGTACTTC. The chain joins TRBV5-1 to TRBJ2-7; 12 bases map to TRBD2. Germline CDR1 reads SGHRS; CDR2 reads YFSETQ. The CDR3 sequence is 13 residues long. With 4 bases clipped from V and 9 bases from J, the junction kept 5 bases outside the gene matches. Combining the CDR3 with reference TRBV5-1 and TRBJ2-7 gives the whole variable domain KAGVTQTPRYLIKTRGQQVTLSCSPISGHRSVSWYQQTPGQGLQFLFEYFSETQRNKGNFPGRFSGRQFSNSRSEMNVSTLELGDSALYLCASSVGLAGMQYFGPGTRLTVT.